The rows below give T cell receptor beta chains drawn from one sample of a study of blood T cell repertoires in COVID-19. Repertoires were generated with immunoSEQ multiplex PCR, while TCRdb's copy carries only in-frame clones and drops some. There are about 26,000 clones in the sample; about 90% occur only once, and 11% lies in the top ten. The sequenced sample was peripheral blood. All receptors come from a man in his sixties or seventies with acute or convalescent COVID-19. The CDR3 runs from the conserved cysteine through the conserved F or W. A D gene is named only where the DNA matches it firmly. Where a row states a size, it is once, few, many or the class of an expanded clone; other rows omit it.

CDR3nt: TGTGCCAGTAGTATTGACGCGACAGGGGCTAACTATGGCTACACCTTC; CDR3aa: CASSIDATGANYGYTF; v_gene: TRBV19; j_gene: TRBJ1-2; abundance: -; d_gene: TRBD1
CDR3nt: TGCGCCAGCAGTCCGTCCACTAGCGGCACCGGGGAGCTGTTTTTT; CDR3aa: CASSPSTSGTGELFF; v_gene: TRBV5-1; j_gene: TRBJ2-2; abundance: -; d_gene: TRBD2
CDR3nt: TGTGCCAGTAGTACCACTTCCTCCGGGACAGGGGGTTTGGCAAACACCATATATTTT; CDR3aa: CASSTTSSGTGGLANTIYF; v_gene: TRBV19; j_gene: TRBJ1-3; abundance: once; d_gene: TRBD1
CDR3nt: TGTGCCAGTAGTATCGGTCTAGCGGGGAGTTCGGAGCAGTTCTTC; CDR3aa: CASSIGLAGSSEQFF; v_gene: TRBV19; j_gene: TRBJ2-1; abundance: -; d_gene: TRBD2
CDR3nt: TGTGCCAGTAGTATACAGCGTAGCTCCTACAATGAGCAGTTCTTC; CDR3aa: CASSIQRSSYNEQFF; v_gene: TRBV19; j_gene: TRBJ2-1; abundance: -; d_gene: -
CDR3nt: TGTGCCACCAGCAGAGAAGCGCCGCAGGCGGGAAATGAGCAGTTCTTC; CDR3aa: CATSREAPQAGNEQFF; v_gene: TRBV15; j_gene: TRBJ2-1; abundance: -; d_gene: -
CDR3nt: TGTGCCAGCAGCACTAGAGGACAGGGGGCAGCCGGGGAGCTGTTTTTT; CDR3aa: CASSTRGQGAAGELFF; v_gene: TRBV7-9; j_gene: TRBJ2-2; abundance: -; d_gene: TRBD1
CDR3nt: TGCAGCGTCTTGACAGGGGGAAACACCATATATTTT; CDR3aa: CSVLTGGNTIYF; v_gene: TRBV29-1; j_gene: TRBJ1-3; abundance: -; d_gene: TRBD1
CDR3nt: TGTGCCAGCAGTTCGGGGACAGGGCCTTACGAGCAGTACTTC; CDR3aa: CASSSGTGPYEQYF; v_gene: TRBV6-6; j_gene: TRBJ2-7; abundance: -; d_gene: TRBD1
CDR3nt: TGCGCCAGCAGCTCCCACTCCCTTAGCGGGAGGGTCACCGGGGAGCTGTTTTTT; CDR3aa: CASSSHSLSGRVTGELFF; v_gene: TRBV5-1; j_gene: TRBJ2-2; abundance: -; d_gene: TRBD2
CDR3nt: TGTGCCAGCAGTACCGGGGGACAGCCCCAGCATTTT; CDR3aa: CASSTGGQPQHF; v_gene: TRBV6-2/TRBV6-3; j_gene: TRBJ1-5; abundance: -; d_gene: -
CDR3nt: TGTGCCAGCAGTGATCAGGGGGCGAAGGAATCCTACAATGAGCAGTTCTTC; CDR3aa: CASSDQGAKESYNEQFF; v_gene: TRBV6-1; j_gene: TRBJ2-1; abundance: -; d_gene: TRBD1
CDR3nt: TGTGCCAGCAGTGAAGCGCTTCGCAGGGGCACCGGCAAAAATCAAAAACTGTTTTTT; CDR3aa: CASSEALRRGTGKNQKLFF; v_gene: TRBV6-1; j_gene: TRBJ1-4; abundance: -; d_gene: -
CDR3nt: TGTGCCAGCTCACTACAAGTGGGAGGCAATTCACCCCTCCACTTT; CDR3aa: CASSLQVGGNSPLHF; v_gene: TRBV18; j_gene: TRBJ1-6; abundance: few; d_gene: -
CDR3nt: TGTGCCAGCAGCCCTACGGGACAGAACACCGGGGAGCTGTTTTTT; CDR3aa: CASSPTGQNTGELFF; v_gene: TRBV7-9; j_gene: TRBJ2-2; abundance: -; d_gene: -
CDR3nt: TGTGCCAGCAGTTTACAGGATCAAGAGACCCAGTACTTC; CDR3aa: CASSLQDQETQYF; v_gene: TRBV6-5; j_gene: TRBJ2-5; abundance: -; d_gene: -
CDR3nt: TGTGCCATCTCCCCGGGACAGGATAGCAATCAGCCCCAGCATTTT; CDR3aa: CAISPGQDSNQPQHF; v_gene: TRBV10-3; j_gene: TRBJ1-5; abundance: -; d_gene: TRBD1
CDR3nt: TGTGCCAGCTTAGCGCGGGGGGGATTGGATGAGCAGTTCTTC; CDR3aa: CASLARGGLDEQFF; v_gene: TRBV19; j_gene: TRBJ2-1; abundance: -; d_gene: TRBD2